The rows below give T cell receptor beta chains drawn from one sample of a study of immune heterogeneity within non-small cell lung tumors. TCRdb used MiXCR to reprocess the multiplex PCR reads, holding one entry per CDR3 protein. The table lists 30,000 to 40,000 distinct CDR3 sequences, less than 35% of them singletons. The sequenced sample was lung tumor tissue. These receptor sequences come from a man between 35 and 55 years old with non-small cell lung cancer. Both conserved end residues are part of each CDR3. Fields, in order: V gene, clone size, D gene, J gene, CDR3 protein, CDR3 DNA. The D gene is left open where the match is weak. The size of a clone is reported for some rows only, either as once, few or many, or as a class for expanded clones.

V: TRBV7-2; size: few; D: TRBD1; J: TRBJ1-2; CDR3: CASSLRSRGGDIYGYTF; DNA: TGTGCCAGCAGCTTAAGATCGCGAGGGGGCGATATCTATGGCTACACCTTC
V: TRBV5-1; size: many; D: -; J: TRBJ2-7; CDR3: CASSYRENYEQYF; DNA: TGCGCCAGCAGCTACCGGGAGAACTACGAGCAGTACTTC
V: TRBV11-2; size: -; D: TRBD2; J: TRBJ2-3; CDR3: CASSRGLAAITDTQYF; DNA: TGTGCCAGCAGCAGAGGACTAGCGGCTATCACAGATACGCAGTATTTT
V: TRBV10-3; size: many; D: -; J: TRBJ2-7; CDR3: CAISEASYEQYF; DNA: TGTGCCATCAGTGAGGCCTCCTACGAGCAGTACTTC
V: TRBV11-3; size: -; D: -; J: TRBJ2-7; CDR3: CATSFSGSRDEQYF; DNA: TGTGCCACCAGCTTCTCTGGAAGTAGAGACGAGCAGTACTTC
V: TRBV5-1; size: many; D: TRBD2; J: TRBJ2-1; CDR3: CASSLFPGGSGNEQFF; DNA: TGCGCCAGCAGCTTGTTTCCCGGCGGGAGTGGAAATGAGCAGTTCTTC
V: TRBV20-1; size: -; D: -; J: TRBJ1-5; CDR3: CSAQRWCNQPQHF; DNA: TGCAGTGCGCAGAGATGGTGTAATCAGCCCCAGCATTTT
V: TRBV5-6; size: -; D: -; J: TRBJ2-5; CDR3: CARSLSETQYF; DNA: TGTGCCAGAAGCTTGTCAGAGACCCAGTACTTC
V: TRBV4-1; size: many; D: TRBD1; J: TRBJ2-7; CDR3: CASSQGGTAEQYF; DNA: TGCGCCAGCAGCCAAGGGGGGACAGCCGAGCAGTACTTC
V: TRBV6-4; size: many; D: -; J: TRBJ2-7; CDR3: CASSPNYEQYF; DNA: TGTGCCAGCAGTCCCAACTACGAGCAGTACTTC
V: TRBV7-9; size: few; D: -; J: TRBJ2-3; CDR3: CASSLGANADTQYF; DNA: TGTGCCAGCAGCTTAGGAGCTAATGCAGATACGCAGTATTTT
V: TRBV20-1; size: many; D: -; J: TRBJ1-1; CDR3: CSARSWGAFF; DNA: TGCAGTGCCAGATCCTGGGGAGCTTTCTTT
V: TRBV2; size: many; D: -; J: TRBJ1-5; CDR3: CASRPESNQPQHF; DNA: TGTGCCAGCAGACCCGAAAGCAATCAGCCCCAGCATTTT
V: TRBV6-6; size: -; D: -; J: TRBJ2-2; CDR3: CASSYSGGAGELFF; DNA: TGTGCCAGCAGTTACTCGGGGGGCGCCGGGGAGCTGTTTTTT
V: TRBV6-1; size: -; D: -; J: TRBJ1-1; CDR3: CASSEGGITNTEAFF; DNA: TGTGCCAGCAGTGAAGGGGGTATAACGAACACTGAAGCTTTCTTT
V: TRBV7-2; size: -; D: TRBD1; J: TRBJ1-2; CDR3: CASSSSTGDHGYTF; DNA: TGTGCCAGCAGCTCTTCTACAGGGGACCATGGCTACACCTTC
V: TRBV2; size: many; D: -; J: TRBJ2-3; CDR3: CASYPGRFSTDTQYF; DNA: TGTGCCAGCTACCCGGGCAGATTTAGCACAGATACGCAGTATTTT
V: TRBV7-3; size: -; D: -; J: TRBJ2-2; CDR3: CASSVGPNTGELFF; DNA: TGTGCCAGCAGCGTAGGACCTAACACCGGGGAGCTGTTTTTT
V: TRBV12-3/TRBV12-4; size: many; D: TRBD2; J: TRBJ2-2; CDR3: CASSHTSENTGELFF; DNA: TGTGCCAGCAGCCACACTAGCGAGAACACCGGGGAGCTGTTTTTT
V: TRBV5-6; size: many; D: -; J: TRBJ1-6; CDR3: CASSLGRGSHYNSPLHF; DNA: TGTGCCAGCAGCTTGGGTCGGGGTTCCCACTATAATTCACCCCTCCACTTT
V: TRBV11-2; size: medium-sized; D: TRBD2; J: TRBJ2-7; CDR3: CASSLVQLAGGREQYF; DNA: TGTGCCAGCAGCTTAGTGCAACTAGCGGGAGGGAGGGAGCAGTACTTC
V: TRBV28; size: many; D: TRBD1; J: TRBJ2-1; CDR3: CASSSPPGQYNEQFF; DNA: TGTGCCAGCAGTTCCCCTCCGGGACAGTACAATGAGCAGTTCTTC
V: TRBV18; size: -; D: -; J: TRBJ1-3; CDR3: CASSPDSLGNTIYF; DNA: TGTGCCAGCTCACCAGACAGTCTAGGAAACACCATATATTTT
V: TRBV7-3; size: -; D: -; J: TRBJ2-1; CDR3: CASSLGGRRNEQFF; DNA: TGTGCCAGCAGCTTAGGGGGCAGGAGGAATGAGCAGTTCTTC
V: TRBV19; size: -; D: -; J: TRBJ2-3; CDR3: CASSINRGTDTQYF; DNA: TGTGCCAGTAGTATAAATAGAGGAACGGATACGCAGTATTTT
V: TRBV29-1; size: many; D: TRBD2; J: TRBJ2-1; CDR3: CSVPPGGLADYNEQFF; DNA: TGCAGCGTTCCCCCAGGGGGACTAGCGGACTACAATGAGCAGTTCTTC
V: TRBV30; size: -; D: -; J: TRBJ1-2; CDR3: CAWTKGGDDGYGYTF; DNA: TGTGCCTGGACTAAGGGGGGAGATGATGGCTATGGCTACACCTTC